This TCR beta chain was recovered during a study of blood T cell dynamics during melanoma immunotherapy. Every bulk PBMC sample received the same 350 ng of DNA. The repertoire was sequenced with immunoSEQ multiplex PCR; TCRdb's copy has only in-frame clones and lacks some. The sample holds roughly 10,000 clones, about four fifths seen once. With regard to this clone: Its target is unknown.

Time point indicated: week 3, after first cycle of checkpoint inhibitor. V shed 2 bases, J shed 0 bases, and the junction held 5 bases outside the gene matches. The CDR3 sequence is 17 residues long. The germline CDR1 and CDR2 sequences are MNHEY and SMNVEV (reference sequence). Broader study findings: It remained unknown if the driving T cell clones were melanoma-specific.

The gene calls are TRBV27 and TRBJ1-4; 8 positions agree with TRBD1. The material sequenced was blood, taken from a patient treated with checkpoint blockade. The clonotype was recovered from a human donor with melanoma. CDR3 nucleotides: TGTGCCAGCAGTTTAGGACAGGGCTGGGCAACTAATGAAAAACTGTTTTTT. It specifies CASSLGQGWATNEKLFF.